The rows below give T cell receptor beta chains drawn from one sample of a study of chemoradiotherapy in HPV16-positive cancers. Sequenced by immunoSEQ multiplex PCR; TCRdb stores in-frame clones only, minus some. The sample has more than 35,000 clones; around 82% are singletons. Sequencing was performed on blood, taken from a patient who underwent chemoradiotherapy. These receptors were obtained from a human donor with HPV-associated anogenital cancer. The CDR3 runs from the conserved cysteine through the conserved F or W. Each record gives: V gene, CDR3 length, clone size, J gene, D gene, CDR3 DNA, CDR3 protein. D genes are given only for firm matches. The size entry is marked missing in some rows and otherwise reads once, few, many or a size class.

v_gene: TRBV7-2
len: 13
abundance: few
j_gene: TRBJ2-1
d_gene: -
CDR3nt: TGTGCCAGCACCCTAGGTCGTTTGAATGAGCAGTTCTTC
CDR3aa: CASTLGRLNEQFF

v_gene: TRBV2
len: 12
abundance: -
j_gene: TRBJ2-7
d_gene: -
CDR3nt: TGTGCCAGCAATAGGGATTCGGACGAGCAGTACTTC
CDR3aa: CASNRDSDEQYF

v_gene: TRBV7-9
len: 16
abundance: few
j_gene: TRBJ1-2
d_gene: -
CDR3nt: TGTGCCAGCAGAGTAATCTCGGGACTGGGTGTCTCTGGCTACACCTTC
CDR3aa: CASRVISGLGVSGYTF

v_gene: TRBV5-1
len: 16
abundance: -
j_gene: TRBJ2-5
d_gene: TRBD2
CDR3nt: TGCGCCAGCAGCTTGGTCCCTAGCGGGGGTCAAGAGACCCAGTACTTC
CDR3aa: CASSLVPSGGQETQYF

v_gene: TRBV6-6
len: 15
abundance: -
j_gene: TRBJ2-7
d_gene: -
CDR3nt: TGTGCCAGCACCCCCTCCCCGACAGGACCCTACGAGCAGTACTTC
CDR3aa: CASTPSPTGPYEQYF

v_gene: TRBV11-3
len: 16
abundance: once
j_gene: TRBJ1-1
d_gene: TRBD1
CDR3nt: TGTGCCAGCAGTCTCGGACAGGGGGCCGGGAACACTGAAGCTTTCTTT
CDR3aa: CASSLGQGAGNTEAFF

v_gene: TRBV4-3
len: 12
abundance: -
j_gene: TRBJ2-7
d_gene: -
CDR3nt: TGCGCCAGCAGCCAGGGCCCCTACGAGCAGTACTTC
CDR3aa: CASSQGPYEQYF

v_gene: TRBV5-6
len: 14
abundance: -
j_gene: TRBJ1-3
d_gene: -
CDR3nt: TGTGCCAGCAGCTTGGGAGGCTCTGGAAACACCATATATTTT
CDR3aa: CASSLGGSGNTIYF

v_gene: TRBV4-1
len: 15
abundance: medium-sized
j_gene: TRBJ1-6
d_gene: -
CDR3nt: TGCGCCAGCAGCCAAGGGGAGGGATTACATTCACCCCTCCACTTT
CDR3aa: CASSQGEGLHSPLHF

v_gene: TRBV5-6
len: 14
abundance: -
j_gene: TRBJ1-2
d_gene: -
CDR3nt: TGTGCCAGCAGCTTGTTGGGAAGGGGCTATGGCTACACCTTC
CDR3aa: CASSLLGRGYGYTF

v_gene: TRBV2
len: 13
abundance: -
j_gene: TRBJ1-2
d_gene: -
CDR3nt: TGTGCCAGCACCGGAGTCTCTAACTATGGCTACACCTTC
CDR3aa: CASTGVSNYGYTF

v_gene: TRBV5-1
len: 12
abundance: once
j_gene: TRBJ2-3
d_gene: -
CDR3nt: TGCGCCAGCAGCTGGGACACAGATACGCAGTATTTT
CDR3aa: CASSWDTDTQYF

v_gene: TRBV19
len: 13
abundance: -
j_gene: TRBJ1-1
d_gene: -
CDR3nt: TGTGCCAGTAGTATGGCAAGGCCCACTGAAGCTTTCTTT
CDR3aa: CASSMARPTEAFF

v_gene: TRBV19
len: 13
abundance: -
j_gene: TRBJ1-1
d_gene: TRBD1
CDR3nt: TGTGCCAGTATTGGGACAGACAGTCCTGAAGCTTTCTTT
CDR3aa: CASIGTDSPEAFF

v_gene: TRBV7-9
len: 13
abundance: few
j_gene: TRBJ1-1
d_gene: -
CDR3nt: TGTGCCAGCAGCGATAGCAGCGGCACTGAAGCTTTCTTT
CDR3aa: CASSDSSGTEAFF

v_gene: TRBV7-2
len: 13
abundance: -
j_gene: TRBJ2-7
d_gene: -
CDR3nt: TGTGCCAGCGGTTCTAAGGGGTCCTACGAGCAGTACTTC
CDR3aa: CASGSKGSYEQYF

v_gene: TRBV10-3
len: 16
abundance: -
j_gene: TRBJ2-5
d_gene: TRBD2
CDR3nt: TGTGCCATCAGGACTAGCGGGGGGGCCTCCAAAGAGACCCAGTACTTC
CDR3aa: CAIRTSGGASKETQYF

v_gene: TRBV7-8
len: 13
abundance: few
j_gene: TRBJ2-2
d_gene: -
CDR3nt: TGTGCCAGCAGCCCGGTGAACACCGGGGAGCTGTTTTTT
CDR3aa: CASSPVNTGELFF

v_gene: TRBV10-3
len: 13
abundance: -
j_gene: TRBJ1-2
d_gene: -
CDR3nt: TGTGCCATCAGCGCACAAGGGGAAGTTGGCTACACCTTC
CDR3aa: CAISAQGEVGYTF

v_gene: TRBV25-1
len: 16
abundance: -
j_gene: TRBJ2-3
d_gene: TRBD2
CDR3nt: TGTGCCAGCAGCAAGCTAGCGGGGGCTAGCACAGATACGCAGTATTTT
CDR3aa: CASSKLAGASTDTQYF

v_gene: TRBV5-5
len: 15
abundance: -
j_gene: TRBJ1-3
d_gene: -
CDR3nt: TGTGCCAGCAGCTTGGTAGGCGTCTCTGGAAACACCATATATTTT
CDR3aa: CASSLVGVSGNTIYF

v_gene: TRBV5-4
len: 13
abundance: few
j_gene: TRBJ1-1
d_gene: -
CDR3nt: TGTGCCAGCAGCTCGACGCGGGACGCAGAAGCTTTCTTT
CDR3aa: CASSSTRDAEAFF

v_gene: TRBV5-1
len: 16
abundance: once
j_gene: TRBJ2-3
d_gene: TRBD1
CDR3nt: TGCGCCAGCAGCTTGGCCGGGACAGGGGGGACAGATACGCAGTATTTT
CDR3aa: CASSLAGTGGTDTQYF

v_gene: TRBV5-1
len: 17
abundance: once
j_gene: TRBJ2-2
d_gene: TRBD2
CDR3nt: TGCGCCAGCAGCTTGATGGCACTAGCGGGGTACACCGGGGAGCTGTTTTTT
CDR3aa: CASSLMALAGYTGELFF

v_gene: TRBV19
len: 13
abundance: -
j_gene: TRBJ2-5
d_gene: -
CDR3nt: TGTGCCAGTAGTATGGGGATGGTAGAGACCCAGTACTTC
CDR3aa: CASSMGMVETQYF

v_gene: TRBV10-2
len: 14
abundance: -
j_gene: TRBJ1-4
d_gene: -
CDR3nt: TGCGCCAGCAGTCGCCAGGCCGAATATGAAAAACTGTTTTTT
CDR3aa: CASSRQAEYEKLFF

v_gene: TRBV11-2
len: 15
abundance: few
j_gene: TRBJ2-2
d_gene: TRBD1
CDR3nt: TGTGCCAGCAGACGAGAGGGGACAGCAACCGGGGAGCTGTTTTTT
CDR3aa: CASRREGTATGELFF

v_gene: TRBV19
len: 15
abundance: once
j_gene: TRBJ1-2
d_gene: -
CDR3nt: TGTGCCAGTAACCAAGACGGAGGAAGAGACTATGGCTACACCTTC
CDR3aa: CASNQDGGRDYGYTF

v_gene: TRBV7-9
len: 14
abundance: few
j_gene: TRBJ1-6
d_gene: -
CDR3nt: TGTGCCAGCAAGACGGACGGGACGAATTCACCCCTCCACTTT
CDR3aa: CASKTDGTNSPLHF

v_gene: TRBV5-1
len: 18
abundance: -
j_gene: TRBJ2-1
d_gene: -
CDR3nt: TGCGCCAGCAGCCAGCCCGATCGGCAGGGAGTTTCCTACAATGAGCAGTTCTTC
CDR3aa: CASSQPDRQGVSYNEQFF

v_gene: TRBV25-1
len: 14
abundance: once
j_gene: TRBJ2-7
d_gene: -
CDR3nt: TGTGCCAGCAGGGGGGCCTTCCCTATCAACGAGCAGTACTTC
CDR3aa: CASRGAFPINEQYF